This T cell receptor beta chain derives from a study of T cell repertoires in cytomegalovirus infection. The table lists this clonotype with a count of one. Its antigen is unidentified. From germline, CDR1 is SEHNR and CDR2 FQNEAQ (reference sequence). The CDR3 is 13 residues long. V was clipped by 5 bases and J by 7 bases, with 14 bases between them. TCRdb analysed the reads with MiXCR anew, one entry per CDR3 protein. In the table there are around 69,000 distinct CDR3 sequences, 20% of which are singletons. The TCR sequence derives from a human donor in good health (CMV status not recorded). Some clones in this sample may be carry-over from other donors' samples. The material was CD8+ T cells from cultured PBMCs, obtained from culture after CMV antigen stimulation. The chain recombines TRBV7-9 with TRBJ1-1; D gene ambiguous. In DNA form, the CDR3 reads TGTGCCAGCAGCCGAGTGGAGACGGATGAAGCTTTCTTT. Translated: CASSRVETDEAFF.